This T cell receptor (beta chain) was recovered during a study of CD8 T cells in ankylosing spondylitis. TCRdb processed the 5' RACE reads anew with MiXCR; each CDR3 protein has one entry. In the table there are about 310,000 distinct CDR3 sequences, less than 25% of which are singletons. The CDR3 sequence is 14 residues long. Deletions cut 6 bases from V and 3 bases from J, with 11 bases between. Germline values: CDR1 MNHNS, CDR2 SASEGT. Sequenced input: blood, either unsorted or a sorted T cell fraction (not recorded which). This chain joins TRBV6-1 and TRBJ2-2; the D is unclear. The sequence derives from a female donor with ankylosing spondylitis or in good health (not recorded which). CDR3 sequence reads: CASRVRPDTGELFF. The CDR3 bases are TGTGCCAGCAGAGTACGGCCTGACACCGGGGAGCTGTTTTTT.